The TCR beta chain under discussion was sequenced for a study of shared clonotypes between healthy human individuals. The method was immunoSEQ multiplex PCR; TCRdb's version includes in-frame clones alone and lacks a portion of them. The top ten clones hold roughly 13% of a sample with about 490,000 clones, around 78% of them seen once. In germline, CDR1 is MDHEN, CDR2 SYDVKM. This CDR3 contains 13 residues. The germline V and J ends were trimmed by 7 bases and 8 bases, with 17 bases remaining between them. The clonotype comes from a woman in her 40s in good health. Some clones in this sample may be carry-over from other donors' samples. The chain couples TRBV28 to TRBJ1-1; no clear D gene. Sequences were obtained from PBMCs. The CDR3 region has the DNA TGTGCCAGCACCCTGGCCCGCAATGGGGAAGCTTTCTTT. This codes for CASTLARNGEAFF.